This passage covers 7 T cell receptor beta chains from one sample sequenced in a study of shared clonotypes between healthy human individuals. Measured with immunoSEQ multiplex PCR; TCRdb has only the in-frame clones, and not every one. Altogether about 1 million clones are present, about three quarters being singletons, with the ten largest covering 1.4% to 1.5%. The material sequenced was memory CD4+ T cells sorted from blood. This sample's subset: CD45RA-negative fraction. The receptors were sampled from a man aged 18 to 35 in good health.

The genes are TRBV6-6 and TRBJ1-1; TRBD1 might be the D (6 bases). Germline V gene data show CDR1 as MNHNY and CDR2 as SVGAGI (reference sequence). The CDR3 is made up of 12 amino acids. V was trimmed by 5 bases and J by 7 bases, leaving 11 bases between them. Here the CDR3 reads CASSGQPREAFF. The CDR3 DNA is TGTGCCAGCAGTGGACAGCCCCGTGAAGCTTTCTTT.

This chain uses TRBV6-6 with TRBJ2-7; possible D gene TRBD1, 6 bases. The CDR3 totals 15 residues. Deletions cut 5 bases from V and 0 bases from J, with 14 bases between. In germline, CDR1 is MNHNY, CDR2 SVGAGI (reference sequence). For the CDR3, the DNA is TGTGCCAGCAGTCGATCAGGGGATAACTCCTACGAGCAGTACTTC. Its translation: CASSRSGDNSYEQYF.

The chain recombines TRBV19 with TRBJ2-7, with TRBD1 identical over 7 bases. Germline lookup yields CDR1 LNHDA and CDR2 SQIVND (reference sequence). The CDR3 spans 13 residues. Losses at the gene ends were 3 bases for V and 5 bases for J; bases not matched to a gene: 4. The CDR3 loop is CASSIRQGNEQYF. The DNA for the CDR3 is TGTGCCAGTAGTATCCGACAGGGTAACGAGCAGTACTTC.

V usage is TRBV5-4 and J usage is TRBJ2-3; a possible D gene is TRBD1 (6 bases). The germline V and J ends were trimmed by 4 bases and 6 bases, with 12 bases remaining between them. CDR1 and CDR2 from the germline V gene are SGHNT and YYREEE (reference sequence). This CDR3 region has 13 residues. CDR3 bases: TGTGCCAGCAGCCGAGGGGGTCGGGATACGCAGTATTTT. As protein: CASSRGGRDTQYF.

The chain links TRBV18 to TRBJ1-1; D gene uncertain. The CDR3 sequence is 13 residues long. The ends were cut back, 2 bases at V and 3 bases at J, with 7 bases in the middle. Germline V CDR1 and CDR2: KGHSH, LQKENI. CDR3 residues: CASSPMGDTEAFF. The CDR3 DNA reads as TGTGCCAGCTCACCAATGGGAGACACTGAAGCTTTCTTT.

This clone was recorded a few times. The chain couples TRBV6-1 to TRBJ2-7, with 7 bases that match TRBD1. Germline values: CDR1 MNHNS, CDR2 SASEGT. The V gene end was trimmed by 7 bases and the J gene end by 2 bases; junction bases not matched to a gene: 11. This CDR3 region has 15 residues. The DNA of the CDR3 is TGTGCCAGCACCCGCTCGGGACAGCAAACCTACGAGCAGTACTTC. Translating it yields CASTRSGQQTYEQYF.

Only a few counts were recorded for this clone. The CDR3 DNA follows: TGTGCCAGCACAGGGGGAAGGGAGCAGTTCTTC. This sequence encodes CASTGGREQFF. The J gene is TRBJ2-1, the V gene TRBV5-5; 7 nucleotides match TRBD1. The V gene end was trimmed by 6 bases and the J gene end by 10 bases; junction bases not matched to a gene: 4. CDR3 size: 11 residues. Germline CDR1 and CDR2: SGHKS and YYEKEE (reference sequence).